These 7 T cell receptor beta chains were all obtained from the same sample, sequenced in a study of blood T cell repertoires in COVID-19. Sequencing was performed with immunoSEQ multiplex PCR; in TCRdb, only in-frame clones are kept and a portion is missing. The table shows 310,000 or so clones, with 91% occurring only once. Material: peripheral blood. All receptors come from a woman aged 30 to 39 with COVID-19, enrolled during active disease.

In regard to this clone: Other DNA sequences in this sample translate to the same CDR3. This rearrangement joins TRBV30 to TRBJ1-5; D possibly corresponds to TRBD1 (5 bases). Deletions cut 0 bases from V and 7 bases from J, with 10 bases between. Germline CDR1 and CDR2: GTSNPN and SVGIG (reference sequence). There are 13 residues in the CDR3. The CDR3 DNA follows: TGTGCCTGGAGTGTACAAGGGGAACAGCCCCAGCATTTT. Its protein is CAWSVQGEQPQHF.

This chain connects TRBV6-5 to TRBJ1-4; TRBD1 aligns across 11 bases. CDR1 MNHEY and CDR2 SVGAGI come from the germline V gene. Germline trimming cut 5 bases from V and 8 bases from J; bases unmatched to any gene: 7. The CDR3 contains 15 residues. This CDR3 is CASSKLDRGREKLFF. CDR3 DNA: TGTGCCAGCAGTAAGCTGGACAGGGGGCGGGAAAAACTGTTTTTT.

The CDR3 nucleotides read TGTGCCAGTAGTAACTCTGCGGGTTGGACTGAAGCTTTCTTT. It specifies CASSNSAGWTEAFF. V and J are TRBV19 and TRBJ1-1; D is ambiguous. This CDR3 is 14 amino acids long. Trimming stripped 4 bases from V and 5 bases from J, with 14 bases between. Per germline, CDR1 LNHDA and CDR2 SQIVND (reference sequence).

V gene TRBV3-1 (or the pseudogene TRBV3-2) combines with J gene TRBJ2-1, with TRBD1 as a possible D gene (5 bases). CDR3 length: 13 amino acids. The germline V gene has CDR1 LGHDT and CDR2 YNNKEL (reference sequence). The V and J ends lost 1 base and 5 bases respectively, with 6 bases between them. In nucleotides, the CDR3 is TGTGCCAGCAGCCAAGGACAGAACAATGAGCAGTTCTTC. As protein: CASSQGQNNEQFF.

As to this clone: In the same sample, other DNA sequences code for this CDR3. The chain joins TRBV27 to TRBJ1-6; the match to TRBD1 covers 9 bases. The CDR3 has 14 residues. V dropped 6 bases and J dropped 6; count of bases not matched to a gene: 3. Germline CDR1 and CDR2: MNHEY and SMNVEV (reference sequence). Written as DNA, the CDR3 is TGTGCCAGCAGCCCGGGACAGGGTAATTCACCCCTCCACTTT. This translates into CASSPGQGNSPLHF.

J is TRBJ2-7 and V is TRBV7-6; maybe TRBD1 (6 bases). Germline lookup yields CDR1 SGHVS and CDR2 FNYEAQ. The V and J ends lost 5 bases and 1 base respectively, with 15 bases between them. CDR3 size: 15 residues. CDR3 loop: CASSPKGDASYEQYF. The CDR3 coding sequence is TGTGCCAGCAGCCCTAAGGGGGACGCATCCTACGAGCAGTACTTC.

This chain links TRBV7-9 with TRBJ2-1; D gene unclear. The CDR3 contains 12 residues. From germline, CDR1 is SEHNR and CDR2 FQNEAQ (reference sequence). The V and J ends lost 4 bases and 9 bases respectively, with 10 bases between them. The CDR3 loop is CASSSRRVEQFF. The CDR3 coding sequence is TGTGCCAGCAGCTCTCGTCGGGTTGAGCAGTTCTTC.